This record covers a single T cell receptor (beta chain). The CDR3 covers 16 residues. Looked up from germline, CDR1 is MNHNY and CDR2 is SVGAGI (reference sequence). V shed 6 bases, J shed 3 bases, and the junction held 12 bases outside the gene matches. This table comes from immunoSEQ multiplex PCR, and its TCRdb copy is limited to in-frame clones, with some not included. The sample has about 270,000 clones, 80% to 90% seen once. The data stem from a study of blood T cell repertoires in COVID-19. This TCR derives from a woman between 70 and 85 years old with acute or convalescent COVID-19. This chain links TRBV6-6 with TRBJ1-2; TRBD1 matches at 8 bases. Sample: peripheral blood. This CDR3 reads CASSSSRTGYDYGYTF. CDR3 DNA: TGTGCCAGCAGCTCCTCTCGGACAGGGTACGACTATGGCTACACCTTC.